This T cell receptor (beta chain) was documented in a study of blood T cell repertoires in COVID-19. For the study at large: Sources were T cells, B-cell-depleted T cells, or PBMCs; the material itself was cDNA or gDNA.

As handled by the study authors: Researchers report that nucleated cell counts were estimated from reference gene primer amplification. This table comes from immunoSEQ multiplex PCR, and its TCRdb copy is limited to in-frame clones, with some not included. V and J calls and clone size are those listed in that table; D and trimming were worked out from the DNA. The sample records fewer than 250,000 clones, 83% being singletons. The CDR3 is made up of 14 amino acids. Deletions cut 8 bases from V and 2 bases from J, with 14 bases between. Germline CDR1 and CDR2: ENHRY and SYGVKD. Enrolled through a virtual design, the participants were between roughly 18 and 100 years of age and came from about two dozen US areas.

Material: PBMCs or T cells enriched from blood (not recorded which). The TCR comes from a woman between 45 and 65 years old who had been exposed to COVID-19. The chain couples TRBV10-3 to TRBJ2-3, with a tentative D call TRBD2 (6 bases). CDR3 protein: CAIWGGPNTDTQYF. The CDR3 region has the DNA TGTGCCATCTGGGGAGGACCGAACACAGATACGCAGTATTTT.